This TCR beta chain was sequenced for a study of beta chain features in type 1 diabetes. Study results and caveats: Diminished insertions and augmented deletions at VDJ junctions characterized type 1 diabetes patients. Any role of HLA type in TCRB rearrangement remained unresolved here. Comparison showed that naive, central memory and Treg TCRB repertoires appeared more similar among patients than among healthy donors.

Comments on this clone: Antigen unknown.

Since all of the isolated RNA was reverse transcribed, expressed TCRB transcripts were what got sequenced. Read counts averaged around 3.5 million for samples of naive, central memory and regulatory T cells. Repertoires were generated with immunoSEQ multiplex PCR, while TCRdb's copy carries only in-frame clones and drops some. Found here are about half a million clones, about an eighth of them singletons; the top ten hold less than 0.06%. The TCR originated in a woman in her late teens or twenties in good health. Sequencing used naive CD4+ T cells from blood.

This chain's CDR3 is CASSVSGLSYNEQFF. The CDR3 DNA sequence: TGTGCCAGCAGCGTCTCCGGTCTATCGTACAATGAGCAGTTCTTC. The J gene is TRBJ2-1, the V gene TRBV9; the D is unclear. The CDR3 extends over 15 amino acids. Germline V CDR1 and CDR2: SGDLS, YYNGEE. The germline V and J ends were trimmed by 2 bases and 4 bases, with 13 bases remaining between them.